A single sample is the source of the 6 T cell receptor beta chains below, sequenced in a study of blood T cell repertoires in COVID-19. Using immunoSEQ multiplex PCR, the repertoire was profiled, and TCRdb retains in-frame clones only, with some absent. The repertoire holds 350,000 to 400,000 clones, with 80% to 90% as singletons. What was sequenced was peripheral blood. These receptors were collected from a woman aged 25 to 39 with COVID-19, enrolled during active disease.

The chain employs TRBV29-1 and TRBJ2-3; 7 bases are a match to TRBD2. Trimming took 4 bases from V and 10 from J; bases not matched to a gene: 14. The germline CDR1 and CDR2 sequences are SQVTM and ANQGSEA. The CDR3 consists of 14 residues. CDR3 amino acids: CSVGGASGDGAQYF. Here the CDR3 DNA reads TGCAGCGTTGGAGGGGCTAGCGGTGACGGAGCGCAGTATTTT.

In its sample, this clone was seen many times. Other DNA sequences in the sample encode the same CDR3. V and J are TRBV7-2 and TRBJ1-5; possibly TRBD1 for D (5 bases). The CDR3 loop spans 16 amino acids. V gave up 1 base and J gave up 2 bases, with 12 bases separating them. CDR1 is SGHTA, CDR2 FQGNSA, per germline. CDR3 in DNA: TGTGCCAGCAGCTTAGTCGGGGGGGGAGGCAATCAGCCCCAGCATTTT. It encodes CASSLVGGGGNQPQHF.

This chain connects TRBV3-1 (or the pseudogene TRBV3-2) to TRBJ2-7; 8 positions match TRBD1. The junction had 9 bases not matched to a gene; V was cut back by 0 bases and J by 5 bases. Germline CDR1 LGHDT, CDR2 YNNKEL (reference sequence). CDR3 size: 16 residues. The CDR3 DNA follows: TGTGCCAGCAGCCAAGACGGCGGGACAGGACCAGACGAGCAGTACTTC. Amino acids: CASSQDGGTGPDEQYF.

V and J are TRBV4-2 and TRBJ2-3; possible D gene TRBD2, 6 bases. Germline-derived CDR1 and CDR2 are LGHNA and YNFKEQ. V was cut by 0 bases and J by 3 bases, with 16 bases left in between. The CDR3 is made up of 17 amino acids. The CDR3 bases are TGTGCCAGCAGCCAAGATGTCGGTCTAGCGAATACAGATACGCAGTATTTT. Its protein product is CASSQDVGLANTDTQYF.

The chain combines TRBV7-9 with TRBJ1-6; 8 nucleotides line up with TRBD1. Per germline, CDR1 SEHNR and CDR2 FQNEAQ (reference sequence). The CDR3 sequence is 17 residues long. V was clipped by 2 bases and J by 6 bases; unmatched bases: 9. The CDR3 nucleotides are TGTGCCAGCAGCTTATGGGGGAGGACAGGGACTAATTCACCCCTCCACTTT. Translated, it gives CASSLWGRTGTNSPLHF.

V gene TRBV5-4 combines with J gene TRBJ1-2, with 7 positions matching TRBD1. Germline V lookup: CDR1 SGHNT, CDR2 YYREEE (reference sequence). CDR3 length equals 14 residues. V gave up 2 bases and J gave up 3 bases; unmatched junction bases: 4. The chain's CDR3 is CASSFVTGDYGYTF. CDR3 DNA: TGTGCCAGCAGCTTTGTAACAGGGGACTATGGCTACACCTTC.